The 13 T cell receptor beta chains below all came from one sample that was sequenced in a study of cytomegalovirus exposure and HLA in healthy donors. Primers: 60 Vbeta forward and 13 Jbeta reverse. Data came from immunoSEQ multiplex PCR; TCRdb stores just in-frame clones and leaves some out. The top ten hold around 4.3% of the sample, which has roughly 200,000 clones, 70% to 85% seen once. Sequencing was done on a sample of PBMCs. These receptors all stem from a woman aged 30 to 39 in good health and CMV-seropositive.

The chain carries TRBV6-5 and TRBJ2-1, with a tentative D call TRBD2 (6 bases). The V end was cut by 4 bases, the J end by 8 bases, with 18 bases between. The CDR3 consists of 15 residues. Germline CDR1 is MNHEY and CDR2 is SVGAGI. CDR3: CASSCGGDGPDEQFF. The CDR3 DNA reads TGTGCCAGCAGTTGCGGCGGGGACGGACCCGATGAGCAGTTCTTC.

This chain uses TRBV5-4 with TRBJ1-2; possibly TRBD1 for D (5 bases). There are 14 residues in the CDR3. Germline V gives CDR1 SGHNT, CDR2 YYREEE (reference sequence). Trimming pared 6 bases from V and 0 bases from J, leaving 12 bases between. The CDR3: CASTGDVANYGYTF. The CDR3 coding sequence is TGTGCCAGCACGGGGGATGTAGCTAACTATGGCTACACCTTC.

The V call is TRBV7-8, the J call TRBJ2-2, with a possible D match to TRBD2 (7 bases). Germline loops: CDR1 SGHVS, CDR2 FQNEAQ. Trimming removed 1 base from V and 0 bases from J, with 12 bases in between. There are 17 residues in the CDR3. The CDR3 DNA follows: TGTGCCAGCAGCTTAGTTGGCGGGGGCGCGAACACCGGGGAGCTGTTTTTT. Translation: CASSLVGGGANTGELFF.

This clone was picked up a small number of times. This chain uses TRBV5-5 with TRBJ2-3; D not certain. The V gene's germline CDR1 is SGHKS and CDR2 YYEKEE (reference sequence). V dropped 0 bases and J dropped 9 bases, with 5 bases sitting between them. The CDR3 extends over 11 amino acids. The CDR3 DNA is TGTGCCAGCAGCTTGGAACGGACGCAGTATTTT. Amino acid sequence: CASSLERTQYF.

The rearrangement uses TRBV28 and TRBJ2-7; no definite D call. There are 11 residues in the CDR3. V was cut by 3 bases and J by 3 bases, with 3 bases left in between. Germline V lookup: CDR1 MDHEN, CDR2 SYDVKM. The CDR3 DNA reads as TGTGCCAGCAGTTTTCTCTACGAGCAGTACTTC. As protein: CASSFLYEQYF. Based on the CDR3 plus reference TRBV28 and TRBJ2-7, the full variable domain is DVKVTQSSRYLVKRTGEKVFLECVQDMDHENMFWYRQDPGLGLRLIYFSYDVKMKEKGDIPEGYSVSREKKERFSLILESASTNQTSMYLCASSFLYEQYFGPGTRLTVT.

The V call is TRBV6-5, the J call TRBJ2-7; TRBD1 is a possible D gene (5 bases). The germline CDR1 and CDR2 sequences are MNHEY and SVGAGI. CDR3 length: 15 amino acids. The germline V and J ends were trimmed by 2 bases and 1 base, with 12 bases remaining between them. This CDR3 reads CASSYAQGRSYEQYF. The CDR3 nucleotides are TGTGCCAGCAGTTACGCGCAGGGTAGGTCCTACGAGCAGTACTTC.

This chain links TRBV27 with TRBJ1-1, with a weak D call TRBD1 (5 bases). V lost 2 bases, J lost 8 bases, and 15 bases lay in between. The length of the CDR3 is 14 residues. Germline V CDR1 and CDR2: MNHEY, SMNVEV (reference sequence). The CDR3 DNA follows: TGTGCCAGCAGTTTAGGGGGGGACGGCGGAGAAGCTTTCTTT. Its protein product is CASSLGGDGGEAFF.

The rearrangement links TRBV7-8 to TRBJ2-7; D perhaps matches TRBD2 (5 bases). The CDR3 extends over 16 amino acids. Germline V gene lookup returns CDR1 SGHVS and CDR2 FQNEAQ. Trimming removed 5 bases at V and 3 bases at J, with 20 bases between. CDR3 nucleotide sequence: TGTGCCAGCAGCCCGGAGAGGATAGCGAACGTCTACGAGCAGTACTTC. Its protein product is CASSPERIANVYEQYF.

CDR3 residues: CASRGPQETQYF. CDR3 nucleotide sequence: TGTGCCAGCAGGGGCCCCCAAGAGACCCAGTACTTC. The J gene is TRBJ2-5, the V gene TRBV6-4; no definite D call. The germline V gene has CDR1 MRHNA and CDR2 SNTAGT. The CDR3 is made up of 12 amino acids. V gave up 6 bases and J gave up 1 base, with 6 bases separating them.

As for this clone: The junction departs from the called germline gene at one end, perhaps through a read error. The V and J genes are TRBV9 and TRBJ1-1, with D unresolved. Germline CDR1 SGDLS, CDR2 YYNGEE. This CDR3 is 15 amino acids long. The CDR3 is CASTVDEGGYTEAFF. The CDR3 region has the DNA TGTGCCAGCACCGTAGATGAGGGTGGGTACACTGAAGCTTTCTTT.

V gene TRBV19 combines with J gene TRBJ2-5; weak D call: TRBD1 (5 bases). The CDR3 has 12 amino acids. Between the trimmed V and J ends, which lost 3 bases and 7 bases, there was a span of 9 bases. Germline CDR1 and CDR2: LNHDA and SQIVND (reference sequence). In DNA, the CDR3 is TGTGCCAGTAGTATGGAAAGGGGGACCCAGTACTTC. This codes for CASSMERGTQYF.

The rearrangement joins TRBV11-2 to TRBJ2-5; 10 nucleotides align to TRBD2. The V segment lost 5 bases and the J segment 5 bases; nucleotides outside the gene matches: 14. The CDR3 covers 17 residues. Germline V gives CDR1 SGHAT, CDR2 FQNNGV. As DNA, the CDR3 is TGTGCCAGCAGCCAAGGGGGACTAGCGCCCACGGGGGAGACCCAGTACTTC. This gives the protein CASSQGGLAPTGETQYF.

The V and J genes are TRBV6-6 and TRBJ2-5; 8 nucleotides line up with TRBD1. Looked up from germline, CDR1 is MNHNY and CDR2 is SVGAGI (reference sequence). Losses at the gene ends were 4 bases for V and 5 bases for J; bases not matched to a gene: 6. CDR3 length equals 14 residues. CDR3 protein: CASSWRTGGETQYF. The CDR3 DNA is TGTGCCAGCAGTTGGCGAACAGGGGGGGAGACCCAGTACTTC.